Listed below are T cell receptor beta chains from one sample, sequenced in a study of shared clonotypes between healthy human individuals. This table comes from immunoSEQ multiplex PCR, and its TCRdb copy is limited to in-frame clones, with some not included. Among roughly 850,000 clones listed, approximately 96% were seen once. Sequencing input: naive CD8+ T cells sorted from blood. Receptors originate from a man younger than 45 in good health. CDR3s include the opening cysteine and the closing phenylalanine or tryptophan. D genes are given only for firm matches. Clone sizes are given selectively: once, few, many, or a class where the clone is expanded.

cdr3_aa cdr3_nt d_call cdr3_length j_call clone_size v_call
CASSMGRGSYEQYF TGTGCCAGTAGTATGGGCAGGGGGTCCTACGAGCAGTACTTC TRBD1 14 TRBJ2-7 . TRBV19
CASSEGSQPQHF TGTGCCAGCAGTGAAGGTTCCCAGCCCCAGCATTTT . 12 TRBJ1-5 . TRBV6-1
CASSGTKQFF TGTGCCAGCAGCGGGACGAAGCAGTTCTTC . 10 TRBJ2-1 . TRBV9
CASSTGQGHYEQYF TGTGCCAGCAGCACCGGACAGGGCCACTACGAGCAGTACTTC TRBD1 14 TRBJ2-7 once TRBV9
CSAVFRREGRNEQFF TGCAGCGCCGTTTTTAGGCGGGAGGGCCGCAATGAGCAGTTCTTC TRBD2 15 TRBJ2-1 . TRBV29-1
CASSPLKFAGAYEQYF TGTGCCAGCTCACCGCTTAAGTTCGCGGGAGCCTACGAGCAGTACTTC TRBD2 16 TRBJ2-7 . TRBV18
CASSLGELSTEAFF TGTGCCAGCAGCTTAGGGGAGCTTAGCACTGAAGCTTTCTTT . 14 TRBJ1-1 . TRBV5-6
CASRRQGDTQYF TGTGCCAGCAGGAGACAGGGAGATACGCAGTATTTT TRBD1 12 TRBJ2-3 . TRBV25-1
CASSGWSPSTDTQYF TGTGCCAGTTCAGGGTGGAGCCCTAGCACAGATACGCAGTATTTT . 15 TRBJ2-3 . TRBV27
CASSLDLPDTQYF TGTGCCAGCAGCTTGGATCTCCCAGATACGCAGTATTTT . 13 TRBJ2-3 once TRBV5-5
CASSEGWGLSGNTIYF TGTGCCAGCAGTGAAGGTTGGGGGCTCTCTGGAAACACCATATATTTT . 16 TRBJ1-3 . TRBV6-1
CASSLFLRTGFPTDTQYF TGTGCCAGCAGCTTGTTCTTACGGACAGGGTTCCCCACAGATACGCAGTATTTT TRBD1 18 TRBJ2-3 . TRBV7-2
CAISAPGQKNSYEQYF TGTGCCATCAGTGCTCCGGGACAAAAGAACTCCTACGAGCAGTACTTC . 16 TRBJ2-7 . TRBV10-3
CASSISSSVGSTGELFF TGTGCCAGCAGCATTTCGTCCTCGGTGGGGAGCACCGGGGAGCTGTTTTTT . 17 TRBJ2-2 . TRBV9
CATTQGGIGEKLFF TGTGCCACGACCCAGGGCGGCATTGGTGAAAAACTGTTTTTT . 14 TRBJ1-4 once TRBV6-6
CASSLPGQISYNEQFF TGTGCCAGCAGTTTACCGGGACAGATTTCCTACAATGAGCAGTTCTTC TRBD1 16 TRBJ2-1 . TRBV27
CASSFSGTNTGELFF TGCGCCAGCAGCTTTAGCGGGACGAACACCGGGGAGCTGTTTTTT TRBD2 15 TRBJ2-2 . TRBV4-1
CASSITGGYNEQFF TGTGCCAGCAGCATCACAGGAGGCTACAATGAGCAGTTCTTC . 14 TRBJ2-1 . TRBV13
CASSLEGAEETQYF TGTGCCAGCAGCTTAGAGGGGGCCGAGGAGACCCAGTACTTC TRBD1 14 TRBJ2-5 . TRBV7-3
CASTPGLATYEQFF TGTGCCAGCACGCCGGGACTAGCTACCTATGAGCAGTTCTTC TRBD2 14 TRBJ2-1 . TRBV2
CASSLRGDGELFF TGTGCCAGCAGCTTAAGGGGCGACGGGGAGCTGTTTTTT . 13 TRBJ2-2 . TRBV7-9
CASSSAGTNSNQPQHF TGTGCCAGCAGCTCCGCCGGGACAAATAGCAATCAGCCCCAGCATTTT . 16 TRBJ1-5 . TRBV7-9
CASSFGRNFYEQYF TGTGCCAGCAGTTTCGGACGGAATTTCTACGAGCAGTACTTC . 14 TRBJ2-7 . TRBV27
CSVQGLASSYEQYF TGCAGCGTGCAGGGACTAGCGAGTTCCTACGAGCAGTACTTC TRBD2 14 TRBJ2-7 few TRBV29-1
CASSLRADPQETQYF TGTGCCAGCAGCTTACGAGCGGATCCGCAAGAGACCCAGTACTTC . 15 TRBJ2-5 . TRBV7-2
CASSPPGRRGPELIEAFF TGTGCCAGCAGCCCCCCGGGGCGCAGGGGGCCGGAATTAATTGAAGCTTTCTTT TRBD1 18 TRBJ1-1 . TRBV5-4
CASSLGGYGGNTIYF TGTGCCAGCAGCTTAGGAGGGTATGGTGGAAACACCATATATTTT . 15 TRBJ1-3 . TRBV11-2
CATSRETGDYSNQPQHF TGTGCCACCAGCAGAGAAACAGGCGATTATAGCAATCAGCCCCAGCATTTT . 17 TRBJ1-5 . TRBV15
CAISPGLALRETQYF TGTGCCATCAGTCCGGGACTAGCTCTGCGAGAGACCCAGTACTTC TRBD2 15 TRBJ2-5 . TRBV10-3
CASRGPLNVLTF TGTGCCAGCAGGGGTCCTTTGAACGTCCTGACTTTC . 12 TRBJ2-6 . TRBV2
CASSRTSGSRDEQFF TGCGCCAGCAGCAGGACTAGCGGGAGCAGGGATGAGCAGTTCTTC TRBD2 15 TRBJ2-1 . TRBV4-1
CASMGGIGEQYF TGTGCCAGCATGGGGGGCATCGGGGAGCAGTACTTC . 12 TRBJ2-7 . TRBV27
CASSLVLAGETQYF TGCGCCAGCAGCTTGGTCCTAGCTGGGGAGACCCAGTACTTC . 14 TRBJ2-5 . TRBV5-1
CSVESPTDNTEAFF TGCAGCGTTGAATCCCCGACAGATAACACTGAAGCTTTCTTT . 14 TRBJ1-1 once TRBV29-1
CSARETEEQYF TGCAGTGCGCGGGAGACCGAGGAGCAGTACTTC TRBD2 11 TRBJ2-7 once TRBV20-1
CASSLGIEGEQFF TGTGCCAGCAGCTTGGGGATCGAGGGTGAGCAGTTCTTC . 13 TRBJ2-1 . TRBV5-4
CASSVVSSSYNEQFF TGTGCCAGCAGTGTTGTGAGCAGCTCCTACAATGAGCAGTTCTTC . 15 TRBJ2-1 . TRBV6-1
CASSLAEGARDTQYF TGCGCCAGCAGCTTGGCCGAGGGGGCTAGGGATACGCAGTATTTT TRBD1 15 TRBJ2-3 . TRBV5-1
CASSIDRRGTEAFF TGTGCCAGCTCCATAGACCGACGCGGGACTGAAGCTTTCTTT . 14 TRBJ1-1 . TRBV18
CASSPVGNQPQHF TGTGCCAGCAGCCCGGTTGGCAATCAGCCCCAGCATTTT . 13 TRBJ1-5 . TRBV28
CASSFGTSYNEQFF TGTGCCAGCAGTTTTGGGACTTCGTACAATGAGCAGTTCTTC . 14 TRBJ2-1 . TRBV27
CASSESAGGFTGELFF TGTGCCAGCAGTGAATCAGCGGGAGGGTTTACCGGGGAGCTGTTTTTT TRBD2 16 TRBJ2-2 . TRBV6-1
CASSDFQDLRLAGLYEQYF TGTGCCAGCAGTGATTTCCAGGATTTGCGGCTAGCGGGACTCTACGAGCAGTACTTC TRBD2 19 TRBJ2-7 . TRBV2
CASSSPDLSGTEQYF TGTGCCAGCAGCTCTCCTGATCTGAGCGGGACTGAGCAGTACTTC TRBD2 15 TRBJ2-7 once TRBV7-6
CATSSDRAINYGYTF TGTGCCACCAGCAGTGACAGGGCCATTAACTATGGCTACACCTTC TRBD1 15 TRBJ1-2 . TRBV15
CASSPVRGPYSNQPQHF TGTGCCAGCAGTCCCGTCCGGGGGCCTTATAGCAATCAGCCCCAGCATTTT . 17 TRBJ1-5 . TRBV27
CASSFLAGDQETQYF TGTGCCAGCAGCTTCCTAGCGGGAGACCAAGAGACCCAGTACTTC TRBD2 15 TRBJ2-5 once TRBV5-8
CASSEPGFGQPQHF TGTGCCAGCAGTGAACCGGGGTTCGGTCAGCCCCAGCATTTT . 14 TRBJ1-5 . TRBV2